The 27 T cell receptor beta chains presented below share a single source sample, sequenced in a study of brain T cells in children with intractable seizures (dated by TCRdb to the early 2020s). The time point label of this sample denotes: resected brain tissue, or blood drawn just prior to surgery. Library construction relied on the immunoSEQ multiplex PCR assay. TCRdb took this table from immuneACCESS and kept in-frame rearrangements with V and J called. Such tables lack part of the clones; where checked against another copy, unresolved V genes explain under half of the gap, and the rest is unexplained. This sample comprises 110,000 or so clones, 90% to 95% of them detected only once. Around 4% of the sample lies in the top ten. The material was peripheral blood, obtained at surgery. The receptors shown here come from a boy under three years old with hemimegalencephaly and intractable seizures.

The chain recombines TRBV29-1 with TRBJ1-1; 11 bases agree with TRBD1. This CDR3 spans 13 amino acids. Per germline, CDR1 SQVTM and CDR2 ANQGSEA. The V gene end was trimmed by 7 bases and the J gene end by 7 bases; junction bases not matched to a gene: 8. The CDR3 loop reads CSAPGQGAVEAFF. As DNA, the CDR3 is TGCAGCGCCCCCGGACAGGGGGCAGTTGAAGCTTTCTTT.

This chain connects TRBV24-1 to TRBJ2-2; tentatively, D is TRBD1 (5 bases). The V end lost 9 bases, the J end lost 0 bases, and 7 bases lay between the germline ends. The CDR3 spans 13 residues. The V gene's germline CDR1 is KGHDR and CDR2 SFDVKD. The CDR3 sequence is CATGAPNTGELFF. Here the CDR3 DNA reads TGTGCCACCGGGGCTCCGAACACCGGGGAGCTGTTTTTT.

The rearrangement links TRBV3-1 (or the pseudogene TRBV3-2) to TRBJ2-2; 10 bases are a match to TRBD2. This CDR3 region has 15 residues. With 6 bases clipped from V and 7 bases from J, the junction kept 8 bases outside the gene matches. CDR1 and CDR2 from the germline V gene are LGHDT and YNNKEL (reference sequence). The CDR3 region is CASRQLAGLNGELFF. CDR3 coding DNA: TGTGCCAGCAGACAACTAGCGGGACTGAACGGGGAGCTGTTTTTT.

The J gene is TRBJ2-2, the V gene TRBV15, with D perhaps TRBD1 (5 bases). V lost 1 base to trimming and J lost 0 bases, with 9 bases between them. The CDR3 extends over 16 amino acids. Germline CDR1 reads LNHNV; CDR2 reads YYDKDF (reference sequence). The CDR3 protein is CATSRGQFANTGELFF. As DNA, the CDR3 is TGTGCCACCAGCAGAGGACAGTTCGCGAACACCGGGGAGCTGTTTTTT. Full variable domain (remainder filled in from reference TRBV15 and TRBJ2-2): DAMVIQNPRYQVTQFGKPVTLSCSQTLNHNVMYWYQQKSSQAPKLLFHYYDKDFNNEADTPDNFQSRRPNTSFCFLDIRSPGLGDTAMYLCATSRGQFANTGELFFGEGSRLTVL.

This CDR3 is CASSLASSGQHNEQFF. The CDR3 bases are TGTGCCAGCAGCTTGGCGTCTAGCGGGCAACACAATGAGCAGTTCTTC. The V and J genes are TRBV5-8 and TRBJ2-1; 8 bases line up with TRBD2. V lost 0 bases, J lost 5 bases, and 7 bases stayed unmatched. This CDR3 contains 16 residues. Germline assignment: CDR1 SGHTS and CDR2 YDEGEE.

The CDR3 DNA follows: TGTGCCAGTAGTGTCGGGGCCTACAATCAGCCCCAGCATTTT. Amino acids: CASSVGAYNQPQHF. The V gene is TRBV19, the J gene TRBJ1-5; possible D gene TRBD1, 5 bases. There are 14 residues in the CDR3. Germline assignment: CDR1 LNHDA and CDR2 SQIVND (reference sequence). V lost 5 bases and J lost 3, with 11 bases in between.

V usage is TRBV7-9 and J usage is TRBJ2-5; 13 bases map to TRBD2. Trimming cost V 5 bases and J 5 bases; bases outside gene matches: 8. The CDR3 is made up of 16 amino acids. Germline lookup yields CDR1 SEHNR and CDR2 FQNEAQ (reference sequence). CDR3 nucleotide sequence: TGTGCCAGCAGCCTCGGACTAGCGGGAGCGAGGGAGACCCAGTACTTC. Translated: CASSLGLAGARETQYF. The full variable domain, its missing parts supplied by reference TRBV7-9 and TRBJ2-5, is DTGVSQNPRHKITKRGQNVTFRCDPISEHNRLYWYRQTLGQGPEFLTYFQNEAQLEKSRLLSDRFSAERPKGSFSTLEIQRTEQGDSAMYLCASSLGLAGARETQYFGPGTRLLVL.

V usage is TRBV28 and J usage is TRBJ2-7; no firm D call. CDR1 and CDR2 from the germline V gene are MDHEN and SYDVKM. This CDR3 comprises 13 residues. V lost 2 bases and J 3 bases, leaving 8 bases between the germline ends. Written as DNA, the CDR3 is TGTGCCAGCAGTTTACCAGCTAACTACGAGCAGTACTTC. Its translation is CASSLPANYEQYF.

This clone occurred a few times. The chain carries TRBV5-5 and TRBJ2-5; D may be TRBD1 (5 bases). This CDR3 is 15 amino acids long. Germline lookup yields CDR1 SGHKS and CDR2 YYEKEE (reference sequence). V was pared by 1 base and J by 1 base, with 11 bases between. CDR3 DNA sequence: TGTGCCAGCAGCTTGAATCACAGGCCCCAAGAGACCCAGTACTTC. It specifies CASSLNHRPQETQYF.

To note about this clone: Other DNA sequences from this sample encode an identical CDR3 as well. The chain links TRBV6-5 to TRBJ2-7; TRBD2 aligns across 12 bases. The trim removed 6 bases at V and 0 bases at J, leaving 3 bases unmatched. The CDR3 has 15 residues. Germline V gives CDR1 MNHEY, CDR2 SVGAGI. The CDR3, as DNA: TGTGCCAGCAGCCCGACTAGCGGGAGCTCCTACGAGCAGTACTTC. This gives the protein CASSPTSGSSYEQYF.

The V and J genes are TRBV2 and TRBJ2-3; the match to TRBD1 covers 8 bases. V shed 5 bases, J shed 3 bases, and the junction held 1 base outside the gene matches. The germline V gene has CDR1 SNHLY and CDR2 FYNNEI. The CDR3 spans 13 residues. The CDR3 nucleotides read TGTGCCAGCAGTCGGACAGGGACAGATACGCAGTATTTT. Protein sequence: CASSRTGTDTQYF.

The chain recombines TRBV27 with TRBJ1-1; D remains unclear. Germline lookup yields CDR1 MNHEY and CDR2 SMNVEV (reference sequence). Deletions cut 2 bases from V and 4 bases from J, with 11 bases between. The CDR3 has 14 amino acids. The CDR3 coding sequence is TGTGCCAGCAGTTTAGAGAGTTCGGGCACTGAAGCTTTCTTT. It specifies CASSLESSGTEAFF.

This sequence joins TRBV15 and TRBJ2-7; D may be TRBD1 or TRBD2 (6 bases each). Per germline, CDR1 LNHNV and CDR2 YYDKDF (reference sequence). V was trimmed by 0 bases and J by 4 bases, leaving 10 bases between them. This CDR3 spans 14 amino acids. The CDR3: CATSRDGGPYEQYF. CDR3 nucleotide sequence: TGTGCCACCAGCAGAGACGGGGGCCCATACGAGCAGTACTTC.

The chain joins TRBV30 to TRBJ1-2; D may be TRBD1 (6 bases). V dropped 3 bases and J dropped 7 bases, with 12 bases sitting between them. Germline CDR1 GTSNPN, CDR2 SVGIG (reference sequence). The CDR3 has 12 amino acids. This CDR3 reads CAWSLTGAGYTF. The CDR3 DNA reads as TGTGCCTGGAGCTTGACAGGCGCTGGCTACACCTTC.

The chain links TRBV6-5 to TRBJ2-7; TRBD2 aligns across 9 bases. V shed 5 bases, J shed 3 bases, and the junction held 5 bases outside the gene matches. Germline V gene data show CDR1 as MNHEY and CDR2 as SVGAGI. The CDR3 extends over 14 amino acids. For the CDR3, the DNA is TGTGCCAGCAGTCGTTATAGCGGGAGCTACGAGCAGTACTTC. Residues: CASSRYSGSYEQYF.

This chain connects TRBV28 to TRBJ2-7; TRBD2 matches at 8 bases. V shed 3 bases, J shed 1 base, and the junction held 5 bases outside the gene matches. The CDR3 contains 15 residues. Per germline, CDR1 MDHEN and CDR2 SYDVKM. The CDR3 DNA is TGTGCCAGCAGTTTCTCACGGGGGGGTTCCTACGAGCAGTACTTC. This codes for CASSFSRGGSYEQYF.

The chain joins TRBV5-1 to TRBJ2-5; TRBD2 matches at 7 bases. Per the germline V gene, CDR1 is SGHRS and CDR2 is YFSETQ. With 4 bases clipped from V and 2 bases from J, the junction kept 11 bases outside the gene matches. This CDR3 has 16 amino acids. The DNA of the CDR3 is TGCGCCAGCAGCACCCGTGGGAGCGGGGTGCAAGAGACCCAGTACTTC. Its protein product is CASSTRGSGVQETQYF.

The genes are TRBV7-2 and TRBJ2-7; no definite D call. Germline CDR1 reads SGHTA; CDR2 reads FQGNSA. The CDR3 is 12 amino acids. Trimming shortened V by 2 bases and J by 4 bases, and 6 bases separated the two germline ends. CDR3: CASSLTAYEQYF. CDR3 nucleotide sequence: TGTGCCAGCAGCTTAACGGCGTACGAGCAGTACTTC.

This clone has a single count. The chain has TRBV7-2 and TRBJ2-7; D call uncertain. The CDR3 is 13 residues long. Trimming left V 1 base short and J 6 bases short, with 10 bases between. From germline, CDR1 is SGHTA and CDR2 FQGNSA. The CDR3 nucleotides are TGTGCCAGCAGCTTAGGGGTAGCTTTCGAGCAGTACTTC. Its translation: CASSLGVAFEQYF.

The chain couples TRBV28 to TRBJ2-7; the match to TRBD2 covers 14 bases. CDR3 length equals 16 residues. Germline assignment: CDR1 MDHEN and CDR2 SYDVKM. V shed 5 bases and J 2 bases; nucleotides not matched to a gene: 5. CDR3 sequence (DNA): TGTGCCAGCAGTCTCCCGGGACTAGCGGGAGCCTACGAGCAGTACTTC. Amino acids: CASSLPGLAGAYEQYF.

This clone appeared once. The chain couples TRBV5-1 to TRBJ1-1, with D maybe TRBD1 (6 bases). Trimming pared 4 bases from V and 1 base from J, leaving 14 bases between. Germline V CDR1 and CDR2: SGHRS, YFSETQ. The CDR3 totals 15 residues. The CDR3 here is CASSPGGTQNTEAFF. The CDR3 region has the DNA TGCGCCAGCAGCCCCGGGGGCACTCAGAACACTGAAGCTTTCTTT. Using reference TRBV5-1 and TRBJ1-1 for the parts outside the CDR3, the full variable domain is KAGVTQTPRYLIKTRGQQVTLSCSPISGHRSVSWYQQTPGQGLQFLFEYFSETQRNKGNFPGRFSGRQFSNSRSEMNVSTLELGDSALYLCASSPGGTQNTEAFFGQGTRLTVV.

This chain uses TRBV4-1 with TRBJ1-1; TRBD1 matches 7 bases. The CDR3 has 17 residues. V gave up 5 bases and J gave up 2 bases; unmatched junction bases: 14. Germline V gives CDR1 MGHRA, CDR2 YSYEKL. CDR3 sequence: CASSYEHKTGKNTEAFF. Written as DNA, the CDR3 is TGCGCCAGCAGCTACGAACATAAGACAGGGAAAAACACTGAAGCTTTCTTT.

The V and J genes are TRBV5-1 and TRBJ1-2; a possible D gene is TRBD1 (5 bases). The CDR3 totals 13 residues. Germline-derived CDR1 and CDR2 are SGHRS and YFSETQ. V was clipped by 3 bases and J by 2 bases, with 8 bases between them. Here the CDR3 reads CASSYGGNYGYTF. DNA for the CDR3: TGCGCCAGCAGCTATGGGGGGAACTATGGCTACACCTTC.

V is TRBV27 and J is TRBJ2-3; D remains ambiguous. The ends were cut back, 5 bases at V and 5 bases at J, with 8 bases in the middle. This CDR3 is 12 amino acids long. The germline V gene encodes CDR1 MNHEY and CDR2 SMNVEV (reference sequence). CDR3 in amino acids: CASSQTGDTQYF. CDR3 in DNA: TGTGCCAGCAGTCAGACCGGAGATACGCAGTATTTT.

The gene calls are TRBV28 and TRBJ1-2; D might be TRBD1 (6 bases). CDR3 length: 14 amino acids. Germline assignment: CDR1 MDHEN and CDR2 SYDVKM. V was trimmed by 0 bases and J by 6 bases, leaving 11 bases between them. The CDR3 reads CASSLWGAGNGYTF. CDR3 nucleotide sequence: TGTGCCAGCAGTTTATGGGGGGCGGGTAATGGCTACACCTTC.

This chain's CDR3 is CASSLGGGSIDTQYF. The CDR3 DNA follows: TGCGCCAGCAGCTTGGGTGGCGGGAGCATCGATACGCAGTATTTT. V usage is TRBV5-1 and J usage is TRBJ2-3; 7 bases agree with TRBD2. This CDR3 spans 15 amino acids. Germline CDR1 is SGHRS and CDR2 is YFSETQ. With V trimmed by 0 bases and J by 6 bases, 7 bases remained unmatched. The variable domain in full, completed from reference TRBV5-1 and TRBJ2-3, reads KAGVTQTPRYLIKTRGQQVTLSCSPISGHRSVSWYQQTPGQGLQFLFEYFSETQRNKGNFPGRFSGRQFSNSRSEMNVSTLELGDSALYLCASSLGGGSIDTQYFGPGTRLTVL.

V usage is TRBV4-1 and J usage is TRBJ2-7; TRBD2 matches 11 bases. CDR1 and CDR2 (germline): MGHRA, YSYEKL. J lost 3 bases, V lost 3 bases, and 4 bases had no gene match. The CDR3 runs 15 residues. CDR3 DNA: TGCGCCAGCAGCCAGTTAGCGGGAGGGGGCTACGAGCAGTACTTC. Translation gives CASSQLAGGGYEQYF.